The rows below give T cell receptor beta chains drawn from one sample of a study of blood T cell repertoires in COVID-19. Sequencing was performed with immunoSEQ multiplex PCR; in TCRdb, only in-frame clones are kept and a portion is missing. The repertoire holds about 180,000 clones, with 70% to 80% as singletons. The specimen was PBMCs or T cells enriched from blood (not recorded which). Receptor source: a woman aged 45-65 years who had recovered from COVID-19. Each CDR3 is given with its conserved first and last residue. A D gene is named only where the DNA matches it firmly. Size is omitted from some rows. Given values are once, few, many or a class for expanded clones.

j_call d_call clone_size v_call cdr3_aa
TRBJ1-2 TRBD1 NA TRBV14 CASSQAGTGGAGDYGYTF
TRBJ2-1 NA NA TRBV6-2/TRBV6-3 CASSYSPSGSYNEQFF
TRBJ1-6 NA NA TRBV28 CASRYRGGVGYNSPLHF
TRBJ2-2 NA NA TRBV10-1 CASSKSTSSTTGELFF
TRBJ2-1 NA NA TRBV5-5 CASSLRGNPYNEQFF
TRBJ2-7 TRBD1 NA TRBV18 CASSHAGQGAKEQYF
TRBJ2-7 TRBD2 NA TRBV18 CASSPTSGFYEQYF
TRBJ1-5 NA few TRBV24-1 CATSDLWGAGDQPQHF
TRBJ1-5 TRBD1 NA TRBV18 CASSPEDRVNQPQHF
TRBJ2-7 TRBD1 NA TRBV12-3/TRBV12-4 CASSLDRLWEQYF
TRBJ1-2 NA NA TRBV7-9 CASSLEDWDYGYTF
TRBJ2-7 TRBD1 few TRBV6-2/TRBV6-3 CASSVTGATSYEQYF
TRBJ2-7 NA NA TRBV24-1 CATSDQGAIGEQYF
TRBJ2-1 NA NA TRBV6-5 CASSRGEQFF
TRBJ2-2 NA NA TRBV4-2 CASSQESGITGELFF
TRBJ2-5 NA NA TRBV7-2 CASSLSVAVQETQYF
TRBJ1-6 NA NA TRBV6-5 CASSYSQGSYNSPLHF
TRBJ1-2 NA NA TRBV6-1 CASSEKWEGSYGYTF
TRBJ2-5 NA NA TRBV7-2 CASSLGLQETQYF
TRBJ2-3 TRBD1 many TRBV4-2 CASSLSGTGQTDTQYF
TRBJ1-4 NA NA TRBV19 CASTSEHGVREKLFF
TRBJ2-7 TRBD2 NA TRBV6-5 CASRLAEPYEQYF
TRBJ1-2 NA NA TRBV12-3/TRBV12-4 CASVLGDGYTF
TRBJ2-1 NA once TRBV11-3 CASSTRGGDLGHEQFF
TRBJ2-2 TRBD2 NA TRBV4-2 CASSPRAAGTSNTGELFF
TRBJ2-1 TRBD1 NA TRBV27 CASSLTGNSYNEQFF
TRBJ2-7 TRBD2 NA TRBV3-1/TRBV3-2 CASSQRHGGTSGRYEQYF
TRBJ2-3 TRBD2 NA TRBV4-1 CASSQTSGSSDTQYF
TRBJ2-1 NA NA TRBV19 CASKAGETYNEQFF
TRBJ1-2 TRBD1 NA TRBV19 CASSTDPGQRVGDYGYTF
TRBJ2-7 NA NA TRBV10-2 CASSDRTDSYEQYF
TRBJ2-1 NA NA TRBV9 CASSVAAVSYNEQFF
TRBJ2-5 TRBD1 NA TRBV18 CASSPGTAQETQYF
TRBJ2-7 NA NA TRBV2 CASRTEGSYEQYF
TRBJ1-4 TRBD1 few TRBV5-5 CASSSRRQGSEKLFF
TRBJ2-7 NA few TRBV15 CATSRQADEQYF
TRBJ2-7 NA NA TRBV15 CATSRDIPTQEQYF
TRBJ2-5 NA NA TRBV5-1 CASTSSQETQYF
TRBJ2-7 NA NA TRBV6-2/TRBV6-3 CASTPLPGGEQYF
TRBJ2-7 NA NA TRBV27 CASTALSEGEQYF
TRBJ1-1 NA NA TRBV29-1 CSVTDGWAGNTEAFF
TRBJ1-5 TRBD1 NA TRBV6-1 CASSDLYPTTGVVQPQHF
TRBJ1-2 NA few TRBV5-1 CASSWDNLGDYGYTF
TRBJ1-3 TRBD1 NA TRBV6-1 CASSGRDRTSGNTIYF
TRBJ1-5 TRBD1 once TRBV5-1 CASSLQGQSNQPQHF
TRBJ1-2 NA NA TRBV5-1 CASSFSGANGYTF
TRBJ2-1 TRBD1 NA TRBV11-3 CASSLTRQGVSEQFF
TRBJ2-4 TRBD2 NA TRBV3-1/TRBV3-2 CASSLLTSGRAGTKNIQYF